Presented here are 25 T cell receptor beta chains from one specimen sequenced in a study of molecular identifiers for immune sequencing clone quantification. Using its own MiXCR run on the PCR reads, TCRdb lists one record per CDR3 protein. The sample has approximately 670,000 distinct CDR3 sequences; about 20% are singletons. Sequenced input: naive CD8+ T cells from blood, with Jurkat cell RNA spiked in. The subset was: FACS-sorted CD8+CD4-CCR7+CD45RA+ naive T cells. The receptor set was obtained from a human donor in good health. Some libraries in this study had Jurkat cell RNA spiked in.

The sample holds a few counts of this clonotype. The chain uses TRBV3-1 and TRBJ2-3, with 11 bases aligning to TRBD2. The CDR3 is made up of 17 amino acids. The germline V gene has CDR1 LGHDT and CDR2 YNNKEL (reference sequence). The trim removed 0 bases at V and 8 bases at J, leaving 10 bases unmatched. This CDR3 is CASSQDLGLAGGTTQYF. In DNA form, the CDR3 reads TGTGCCAGCAGCCAAGATCTCGGGCTAGCGGGGGGTACTACGCAGTATTTT.

This clonotype was recorded many times. This chain links TRBV11-2 with TRBJ2-3; D remains unclear. V was cut by 5 bases and J by 2 bases, with 8 bases left in between. There are 13 residues in the CDR3. Germline lookup yields CDR1 SGHAT and CDR2 FQNNGV. The CDR3 protein is CASSHFTTDTQYF. DNA of the CDR3: TGTGCCAGCAGCCACTTCACCACAGATACGCAGTATTTT.

This clonotype was picked up many times. This rearrangement joins TRBV6-1 to TRBJ2-7, with D possibly being TRBD1 (5 bases). The CDR3 spans 14 residues. Trimming took 2 bases from V and 7 from J, leaving 15 bases between them. Germline CDR1 MNHNS, CDR2 SASEGT. This CDR3 reads CASSEPAGREEQYF. The CDR3 DNA follows: TGTGCCAGCAGTGAACCGGCAGGGCGAGAGGAGCAGTACTTC.

As for this clonotype: Being one base from a much bigger clone, this may be a read error. The rearrangement uses TRBV20-1 and TRBJ1-1; D is undetermined. The CDR3 length is 11 residues. Germline V gene data show CDR1 as DFQATT and CDR2 as SNEGSKA (reference sequence). V lost 5 bases to trimming and J lost 3 bases, with 7 bases between them. CDR3 sequence reads: CSAESDTEAFF. In nucleotides, the CDR3 is TGCAGTGCTGAATCGGACACTGAAGCTTTCTTT.

This clonotype was seen at least ten times. The rearrangement links TRBV6-5 to TRBJ2-6; D is ambiguous. The germline CDR1 and CDR2 sequences are MNHEY and SVGAGI. This CDR3 is built from 14 residues. V was shortened by 5 bases and J by 2 bases, with 7 bases between the two germline ends. CDR3 sequence reads: CASSEGPGANVLTF. As DNA, the CDR3 is TGTGCCAGCAGTGAAGGGCCTGGGGCCAACGTCCTGACTTTC.

This clonotype occurred a few times. The chain joins TRBV11-2 to TRBJ2-7; TRBD2 aligns across 7 bases. The CDR3 length is 18 residues. CDR1 is SGHAT, CDR2 FQNNGV, per germline. J gave up 2 bases and V 0 bases, and 13 bases lay outside the gene matches. In DNA, the CDR3 is TGTGCCAGCAGCTTAGAGGGGGTTGTGGGGACTAATCCCTACGAGCAGTACTTC. Amino acid sequence: CASSLEGVVGTNPYEQYF.

This clonotype was seen many times. Compared with germline, one end of the junction differs, possibly owing to a read error. CDR3 sequence: CASTYFSGGSYEQYF. The CDR3 DNA sequence: TGTGCCAGCACTTACTTTAGCGGGGGCTCCTACGAGCAGTACTTC. The genes are TRBV6-5 and TRBJ2-7; TRBD2 agrees at 9 bases. Per the germline V gene, CDR1 is MNHEY and CDR2 is SVGAGI. This CDR3 has 15 residues.

Ten or more counts support this clonotype. The chain uses TRBV7-9 and TRBJ1-3; D is unclear. Germline CDR1 and CDR2: SEHNR and FQNEAQ (reference sequence). The CDR3 totals 14 residues. Trimming took off 5 bases at V and 0 bases at J, with 8 bases between the two ends. This CDR3 is CASSDGFSGNTIYF. The DNA of the CDR3 is TGTGCCAGCAGCGACGGATTCTCTGGAAACACCATATATTTT.

As concerns this clonotype: It may be a read error: a sequence one base away is much more abundant. The rearrangement uses TRBV4-1 and TRBJ2-5, with D possibly TRBD2 on 5 matching bases. CDR1 is MGHRA, CDR2 YSYEKL, per germline. V was pared by 11 bases and J by 5 bases, with 21 bases between. CDR3 length: 14 residues. CDR3 bases: TGCGCCGCCTCAGCTCCGGGGTCCCGGGAGACCCAGTACTTC. This sequence encodes CAASAPGSRETQYF.

The rearrangement links TRBV27 to TRBJ2-1, with D possibly matching TRBD1 (5 bases). This CDR3 has 12 amino acids. In germline, CDR1 is MNHEY, CDR2 SMNVEV (reference sequence). V lost 6 bases, J lost 4 bases, and 7 bases lay in between. The CDR3 nucleotides are TGTGCCAGCAGGGCAGGGTACAATGAGCAGTTCTTC. Residues: CASRAGYNEQFF.

This clonotype was seen a few times. The chain joins TRBV27 to TRBJ2-1, with 9 bases aligning to TRBD1. Losses at the gene ends were 5 bases for V and 1 base for J; bases not matched to a gene: 9. Germline CDR1 is MNHEY and CDR2 is SMNVEV (reference sequence). The CDR3 is 17 amino acids. The CDR3 region has the DNA TGTGCCAGCAGTACCACCGACAGGGGGTCGTCCTACAATGAGCAGTTCTTC. Amino acids: CASSTTDRGSSYNEQFF.

In this sample, this clonotype turned up many times. The chain links TRBV12-3 or TRBV12-4 to TRBJ2-3, with 12 positions matching TRBD2. V dropped 5 bases and J dropped 4; count of bases not matched to a gene: 7. The CDR3 contains 16 residues. The CDR3 here is CASSPLASGGADTQYF. The DNA of the CDR3 is TGTGCCAGCAGTCCCTTGGCTAGCGGGGGGGCAGATACGCAGTATTTT.

The J gene is TRBJ2-1, the V gene TRBV19, with a weak D call TRBD1 (6 bases). The length of the CDR3 is 11 residues. Germline values: CDR1 LNHDA, CDR2 SQIVND (reference sequence). CDR3 region: CVTGFYGEQFF. The CDR3 DNA sequence: TGTGTTACAGGGTTTTACGGTGAGCAGTTCTTC.

This clonotype showed up many times. The chain uses TRBV27 and TRBJ2-6; 12 bases line up with TRBD2. The CDR3 totals 15 residues. The ends lost 10 bases at V and 2 bases at J; junction bases unmatched: 3. Germline V gene lookup returns CDR1 MNHEY and CDR2 SMNVEV (reference sequence). The CDR3 spells CATGLAGPGANVLTF. Here the CDR3 DNA reads TGTGCCACCGGACTAGCGGGACCTGGGGCCAACGTCCTGACTTTC.

This clonotype was seen at least ten times. The chain carries TRBV7-6 and TRBJ1-1; TRBD1 is a possible D gene (5 bases). The CDR3 is 14 amino acids. Germline V lookup: CDR1 SGHVS, CDR2 FNYEAQ. Deletions cut 4 bases from V and 4 bases from J, with 13 bases between. CDR3 DNA sequence: TGTGCCAGCAGCTCCGGGGGGTCGCTCACTGAAGCTTTCTTT. It yields the protein CASSSGGSLTEAFF. Looking up the rest from reference TRBV7-6 and TRBJ1-1 gives the full variable domain: GAGVSQSPRYKVTKRGQDVALRCDPISGHVSLYWYRQALGQGPEFLTYFNYEAQQDKSGLPNDRFSAERPEGSISTLTIQRTEQRDSAMYRCASSSGGSLTEAFFGQGTRLTVV.

This clonotype was counted many times. V gene TRBV20-1 combines with J gene TRBJ2-7; perhaps TRBD2 as D (5 bases). In germline, CDR1 is DFQATT, CDR2 SNEGSKA (reference sequence). V was clipped by 1 base and J by 4 bases, with 14 bases between them. The CDR3 totals 14 residues. CDR3 region: CSARVRETSYEQYF. In DNA, the CDR3 is TGCAGTGCTAGAGTACGGGAAACATCTTACGAGCAGTACTTC.

On this clonotype: A much larger clone lies one base from this, so it may be a read error. V is TRBV7-9 and J is TRBJ2-7, with D unresolved. The germline V gene encodes CDR1 SEHNR and CDR2 FQNEAQ (reference sequence). Trimming pared 1 base from V and 12 bases from J, leaving 13 bases between. This CDR3 comprises 12 residues. CDR3 sequence (DNA): TGTGCCAGCAGCTTAGGGGCCGACCGGGCGTACTTC. Its protein product is CASSLGADRAYF.

In this sample, this clonotype turned up many times. V gene TRBV10-3 combines with J gene TRBJ2-7, with TRBD1 identical over 8 bases. Germline V gene lookup returns CDR1 ENHRY and CDR2 SYGVKD. CDR3 length: 15 residues. J lost 4 bases, V lost 1 base, and 6 bases had no gene match. The CDR3: CAISEWQGAGYEQYF. DNA for the CDR3: TGTGCCATCAGTGAGTGGCAGGGGGCGGGTTACGAGCAGTACTTC.

Of note for this clonotype: Possible read error: a much larger clone is one base away. This chain joins TRBV29-1 and TRBJ1-1, with TRBD1 identical over 8 bases. This CDR3 comprises 14 residues. CDR1 is SQVTM, CDR2 ANQGSEA, per germline. V dropped 6 bases and J dropped 7; count of bases not matched to a gene: 13. CDR3 sequence: CSVQGQGVMVEAFF. CDR3 DNA sequence: TGCAGCGTGCAAGGACAGGGAGTAATGGTTGAAGCTTTCTTT.

The CDR3 DNA follows: TGTGCCAGCAGCTTGGTGGGAGGATACCTCTATAGCAATCAGCCCCAGCATTTT. This sequence encodes CASSLVGGYLYSNQPQHF. The rearrangement uses TRBV5-5 and TRBJ1-5; unclear D gene. With 0 bases removed from V and 0 bases from J, the gap between germline ends came to 16 bases. This CDR3 has 18 residues. From germline, CDR1 is SGHKS and CDR2 YYEKEE (reference sequence).

This clonotype occurred many times. The chain employs TRBV24-1 and TRBJ2-7; tentative D call: TRBD2 (6 bases). CDR1 KGHDR and CDR2 SFDVKD come from the germline V gene. V was shortened by 4 bases and J by 7 bases, with 10 bases between the two germline ends. This CDR3 contains 12 residues. DNA for the CDR3: TGTGCCACCAGTGAAGACGGGGGAGAGCAGTACTTC. It yields the protein CATSEDGGEQYF.

This clonotype has a handful of counts. The J gene is TRBJ1-5, the V gene TRBV19; D uncertain. The V end was cut by 4 bases, the J end by 2 bases, with 15 bases between. This CDR3 has 16 amino acids. Germline V gene lookup returns CDR1 LNHDA and CDR2 SQIVND (reference sequence). This CDR3 reads CASSSWASGGNQPQHF. The DNA of the CDR3 is TGTGCCAGTAGTAGCTGGGCCTCCGGGGGCAATCAGCCCCAGCATTTT.

This clonotype was counted at least ten times. The chain carries TRBV6-1 and TRBJ1-1; D not resolved. V shed 0 bases and J shed 4 bases, with 12 bases lying between them. This CDR3 spans 15 amino acids. The germline CDR1 and CDR2 sequences are MNHNS and SASEGT. The CDR3 sequence is CASSEALGYSTEAFF. The CDR3 DNA reads TGTGCCAGCAGTGAAGCGCTGGGATATAGCACTGAAGCTTTCTTT.

This clonotype appeared many times. The chain links TRBV20-1 to TRBJ2-5, with TRBD2 identical over 8 bases. The germline V gene has CDR1 DFQATT and CDR2 SNEGSKA (reference sequence). The CDR3 is made up of 14 amino acids. Trimming removed 2 bases from V and 4 bases from J; junction bases left unmatched: 6. CDR3 sequence reads: CSARKSGSGETQYF. The CDR3 DNA is TGCAGTGCTAGAAAAAGCGGGAGCGGAGAGACCCAGTACTTC.

This clonotype was seen a single time. With a much larger clone just one base away, this may be a read error. The chain carries TRBV6-2 or TRBV6-3 and TRBJ1-1, with a possible D match to TRBD1 (5 bases). Germline V gene lookup returns CDR1 MNHEY and CDR2 SVGEGT. The CDR3 contains 15 residues. Trimming pared 8 bases from V and 0 bases from J, leaving 16 bases between. Here the CDR3 DNA reads TGTGCCAGCTGTACCAGGGACGCTTTGAACACTGAAGCTTTCTTT. It yields the protein CASCTRDALNTEAFF.